These 6 T cell receptor beta chains share one sample of origin, sequenced in a study of metastatic and nonmetastatic thyroid tumors (dated by TCRdb to between 2020 and 2021). The library relied on PCR. Sequencing took place on an Illumina HiSeq 4000. TCRdb took the public reads, trimmed them with fastp at Q25, ran MiXCR for clone calling and kept in-frame beta chains. A total of about 43,000 clones appear in this sample, around 10% of them only once. The ten biggest clones cover 20% to 25% of the sample. Before undergoing thyroid surgery, none of the patients had been given any kind of treatment. The specimen was blood. All receptors come from a female donor with papillary thyroid cancer or a benign thyroid nodule (not recorded which). Some clones in this sample may be carry-over from other donors' samples.

This clone was observed many times. CDR3 coding DNA: TGTGCCAGCACCTCTTCGGGGGCGCGAGGAGATACGCAGTATTTT. This codes for CASTSSGARGDTQYF. This sequence joins TRBV11-2 and TRBJ2-3; D might be TRBD1 or TRBD2, each matching 6 bases. Germline V gene data show CDR1 as SGHAT and CDR2 as FQNNGV. The ends were cut back, 7 bases at V and 5 bases at J, with 19 bases in the middle. The CDR3 has 15 residues.

About this clone: The junction shows a germline mismatch at one end, possibly a read error. This chain connects TRBV11-1 to TRBJ2-1, with 8 bases that match TRBD2. The CDR3 runs 17 residues. Germline V lookup: CDR1 SGHAT, CDR2 FQDESV (reference sequence). CDR3 protein: CASSLVQAGASYDEQFF. CDR3 nucleotides: TGTGCCAGCAGCTTAGTTCAAGCGGGAGCTTCCTACGATGAGCAGTTCTTC.

The rearrangement uses TRBV5-6 and TRBJ2-7, with 13 bases aligning to TRBD2. CDR1 is SGHDT, CDR2 YYEEEE, per germline. The CDR3 sequence is 15 residues long. The ends lost 1 base at V and 2 bases at J; junction bases unmatched: 0. CDR3 nucleotides: TGTGCCAGCAGCTTGACTAGCGGGAGGGCCTACGAGCAGTACTTC. It codes for CASSLTSGRAYEQYF.

This clone was picked up many times. The chain uses TRBV6-2 or TRBV6-3 and TRBJ1-1; the D is unclear. The germline V and J ends were trimmed by 4 bases and 4 bases, with 10 bases remaining between them. This CDR3 contains 13 residues. Germline V gene sequence: CDR1 MNHEY, CDR2 SVGEGT. The chain's CDR3 is CASSWSGSTEAFF. The CDR3 DNA reads TGTGCCAGCAGTTGGTCCGGGAGCACTGAAGCTTTCTTT.

This clone was picked up many times. The rearrangement uses TRBV7-2 and TRBJ1-4; 9 positions match TRBD1. Germline CDR1 is SGHTA and CDR2 is FQGNSA. The V gene end was trimmed by 5 bases and the J gene end by 6 bases; junction bases not matched to a gene: 4. This CDR3 comprises 14 residues. The CDR3 protein is CASSRDRADEKLFF. The CDR3 region has the DNA TGTGCCAGCAGCCGGGACAGGGCGGATGAAAAACTGTTTTTT.

The table lists this clone with many counts. The V call is TRBV2, the J call TRBJ2-2; 8 bases align to TRBD1. The CDR3 contains 15 residues. V shed 5 bases, J shed 4 bases, and the junction held 6 bases outside the gene matches. CDR1 is SNHLY and CDR2 is FYNNEI in the germline V gene. CDR3 bases: TGTGCCAGCAGTAGGACAGGGAGGAGCACCGGGGAGCTGTTTTTT. This sequence encodes CASSRTGRSTGELFF.